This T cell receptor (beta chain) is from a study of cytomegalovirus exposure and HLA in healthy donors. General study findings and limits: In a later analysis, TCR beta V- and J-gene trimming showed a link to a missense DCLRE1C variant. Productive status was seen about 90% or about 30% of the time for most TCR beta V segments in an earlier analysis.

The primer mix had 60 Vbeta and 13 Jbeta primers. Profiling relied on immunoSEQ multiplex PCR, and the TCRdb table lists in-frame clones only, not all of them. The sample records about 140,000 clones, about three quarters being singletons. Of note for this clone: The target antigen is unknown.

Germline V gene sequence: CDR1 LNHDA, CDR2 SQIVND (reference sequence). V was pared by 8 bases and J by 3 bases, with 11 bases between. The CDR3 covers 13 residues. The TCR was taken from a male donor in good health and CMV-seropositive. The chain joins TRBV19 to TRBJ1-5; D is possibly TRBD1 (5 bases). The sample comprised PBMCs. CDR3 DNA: TGTGCCAGTCGGGGGGGTAACAATCAGCCCCAGCATTTT. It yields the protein CASRGGNNQPQHF.